The subject of this entry is one T cell receptor beta chain. The target antigen is unknown. Looked up from germline, CDR1 is WNHNN and CDR2 is SYGVQD (reference sequence). CDR3 length: 12 amino acids. Trimming cost V 7 bases and J 9 bases, with 10 bases left between them. This sample is drawn from a study of T cell repertoires in cytomegalovirus infection. Across the study: CMV infection together with matching HLA type was indicated by public TCR beta signatures. Study-wide results and limits: The ex vivo response was dominated by HLA-C-restricted CMV-specific TCR beta clonotypes.

TCRdb recomputed calls from the reads with MiXCR, one row per CDR3 protein. This table has almost 500,000 distinct CDR3 sequences, approximately 10% appearing once. The V and J genes are TRBV10-1 and TRBJ1-6; possibly TRBD1 for D (5 bases). This clonotype was sampled from a human donor in good health (CMV status not recorded). Some clones in this sample may be carry-over from other donors' samples. Sample: PBMCs. The CDR3 loop reads CASKTAGSPLHF. The CDR3 nucleotides are TGCGCCAGCAAGACAGCTGGTTCACCCCTCCACTTT.